The 3 T cell receptor beta chains below were found in one sample sequenced in a study of T-cell reconstitution after alpha-beta-depleted transplantation in children. This sample's TCRbeta library carried unique molecular identifier barcodes. Each CDR3 protein gets one entry after TCRdb re-called the PCR reads with MiXCR. The sample has roughly 790,000 distinct CDR3 sequences, approximately 15% seen once. Sequenced material: PBMCs, mostly from graft donor cells, taken 360 days after TCRalphabeta/CD19-depleted stem cell transplant. Receptors were obtained from a male patient younger than 18 who had a stem cell transplant for acute lymphoblastic leukemia, so the T cells may come from the graft donor.

This clonotype was counted many times. V and J are TRBV5-1 and TRBJ2-3; D is undetermined. V lost 4 bases and J lost 5, with 17 bases in between. The CDR3 is made up of 15 amino acids. The V gene's germline CDR1 is SGHRS and CDR2 YFSETQ. The CDR3 sequence is CASSRSTALIDTQYF. CDR3 nucleotides: TGCGCCAGCAGCCGGAGCACGGCGCTGATAGATACGCAGTATTTT.

The table lists this clonotype with a few counts. The rearrangement links TRBV12-3 or TRBV12-4 to TRBJ2-2, with D possibly TRBD2 on 5 matching bases. V lost 5 bases to trimming and J lost 6 bases, with 16 bases between them. CDR3 length: 15 amino acids. For the CDR3, the DNA is TGTGCCAGCAGTACGGACTCTCTTAGTTCCGGGGAGCTGTTTTTT. Its protein product is CASSTDSLSSGELFF.

The chain combines TRBV7-9 with TRBJ2-4, with D possibly matching TRBD2 (6 bases). The germline gives CDR1 SEHNR, CDR2 FQNEAQ (reference sequence). V was clipped by 5 bases and J by 1 base, with 15 bases between them. The CDR3 extends over 16 amino acids. CDR3 coding DNA: TGTGCCAGCAGCGTGGGGTCCGGAGGGGCCAAAAACATTCAGTACTTC. This translates into CASSVGSGGAKNIQYF.